One and the same sample provided the 13 T cell receptor beta chains below, sequenced in a study of T cells after yellow fever vaccination. TCRdb called the 5' RACE reads again in MiXCR, with one record for every CDR3 protein. The top ten clones hold approximately 16% of a sample with 300,000 to 400,000 distinct CDR3 sequences, around 6.5% of them seen once. Source: PBMCs, taken 5 days after the yellow fever booster vaccination. The receptors stem from a man aged 30 to 45 who received the YFV17D yellow fever vaccine.

This sequence joins TRBV20-1 and TRBJ2-3, with D uncertain. Trimming removed 4 bases from V and 8 bases from J, with 13 bases in between. This CDR3 contains 12 residues. The V gene's germline CDR1 is DFQATT and CDR2 SNEGSKA (reference sequence). CDR3 amino acids: CSATSPPSTQYF. CDR3 sequence (DNA): TGCAGTGCTACCTCGCCACCCAGTACGCAGTATTTT.

This sequence joins TRBV15 and TRBJ2-7, with 8 bases fitting TRBD2. The trim removed 0 bases at V and 1 base at J, leaving 5 bases unmatched. Germline CDR1 is LNHNV and CDR2 is YYDKDF (reference sequence). The CDR3 spans 16 residues. DNA for the CDR3: TGTGCCACCAGCAGAGATTTAGCGGGATATTCCTACGAGCAGTACTTC. This translates into CATSRDLAGYSYEQYF.

This clonotype appeared a few times. The chain links TRBV20-1 to TRBJ1-6; D gene unclear. Trimming removed 1 base from V and 7 bases from J, with 11 bases in between. The CDR3 covers 14 residues. The germline gives CDR1 DFQATT, CDR2 SNEGSKA (reference sequence). CDR3 region: CSARVGSANSPLHF. The CDR3 DNA is TGCAGTGCTAGAGTCGGGTCAGCAAATTCACCCCTCCACTTT.

The V call is TRBV20-1, the J call TRBJ2-5; D remains unclear. Germline CDR1 DFQATT, CDR2 SNEGSKA (reference sequence). The CDR3 spans 14 residues. Deletions cut 4 bases from V and 1 base from J, with 13 bases between. The chain's CDR3 is CSATRLVGQETQYF. The DNA for the CDR3 is TGCAGTGCTACCAGATTGGTGGGCCAAGAGACCCAGTACTTC.

The sample holds many counts of this clonotype. The chain couples TRBV28 to TRBJ2-3, with no clear D. Germline V gives CDR1 MDHEN, CDR2 SYDVKM. V lost 7 bases and J lost 5, with 19 bases in between. This CDR3 contains 15 residues. The DNA of the CDR3 is TGTGCCAGCAACCAGGTGCGCCCGTCGGGAGATACGCAGTATTTT. Protein product: CASNQVRPSGDTQYF. Based on the CDR3 plus reference TRBV28 and TRBJ2-3, the full variable domain is DVKVTQSSRYLVKRTGEKVFLECVQDMDHENMFWYRQDPGLGLRLIYFSYDVKMKEKGDIPEGYSVSREKKERFSLILESASTNQTSMYLCASNQVRPSGDTQYFGPGTRLTVL.

This clonotype was seen many times. The J gene is TRBJ1-5, the V gene TRBV30, with 12 nucleotides matching TRBD1. Germline CDR1 GTSNPN, CDR2 SVGIG (reference sequence). This CDR3 contains 15 residues. The trim removed 3 bases at V and 6 bases at J, leaving 6 bases unmatched. The CDR3 loop reads CAWRRPGQGAQPQHF. CDR3 DNA: TGTGCCTGGAGAAGACCGGGACAGGGGGCTCAGCCCCAGCATTTT.

The rearrangement links TRBV5-1 to TRBJ2-2; the match to TRBD2 covers 11 bases. The CDR3 runs to 16 residues. Germline V gene data show CDR1 as SGHRS and CDR2 as YFSETQ. V lost 1 base, J lost 5 bases, and 4 bases stayed unmatched. CDR3 sequence: CASSLTSGSRTGELFF. CDR3 nucleotide sequence: TGCGCCAGCAGCTTGACTAGCGGGAGTCGGACCGGGGAGCTGTTTTTT.

This clonotype was seen ten or more times. The chain links TRBV5-4 to TRBJ2-1, with 16 bases matching TRBD2. Losses at the gene ends were 1 base for V and 0 bases for J; bases not matched to a gene: 13. The CDR3 is made up of 22 amino acids. In germline, CDR1 is SGHNT, CDR2 YYREEE (reference sequence). DNA for the CDR3: TGTGCCAGCAGCTTGCCCCGCCCGTTGGGACTAGCGGGAGGGAGCTCCTACAATGAGCAGTTCTTC. Amino acid sequence: CASSLPRPLGLAGGSSYNEQFF.

This chain joins TRBV10-2 and TRBJ2-3; no clear D gene. This CDR3 has 16 amino acids. Germline V gene lookup returns CDR1 WSHSY and CDR2 SAAADI. V was shortened by 8 bases and J by 2 bases, with 20 bases between the two germline ends. CDR3 sequence (DNA): TGCGCCAGCTCCTTTAGCCTACTTACGGCCACAGATACGCAGTATTTT. It specifies CASSFSLLTATDTQYF.

The rearrangement uses TRBV6-5 and TRBJ2-2, with D perhaps TRBD2 (5 bases). Trimming shortened V by 4 bases and J by 3 bases, and 12 bases separated the two germline ends. Germline loops: CDR1 MNHEY, CDR2 SVGAGI. The CDR3 runs to 15 residues. The CDR3 nucleotides read TGTGCCAGCAGTTCCTTCGGGATCTACACCGGGGAGCTGTTTTTT. The encoded protein is CASSSFGIYTGELFF.

Concerning this clonotype: Being one base from a much bigger clone, this may be a read error. The J gene is TRBJ1-5, the V gene TRBV10-3, with 7 bases fitting TRBD1. The CDR3 is 17 amino acids. Germline CDR1 is ENHRY and CDR2 is SYGVKD. CDR3 in DNA: TGTGCCATCAGTGAGTCGGGGGGACAGCGTAGCCATCAGCCCCAGCATTTT. This gives the protein CAISESGGQRSHQPQHF.

Only a few counts were recorded for this clonotype. The chain couples TRBV6-5 to TRBJ2-5, with D perhaps TRBD1 (5 bases). Germline V gene lookup returns CDR1 MNHEY and CDR2 SVGAGI. V lost 3 bases to trimming and J lost 4 bases, with 6 bases between them. CDR3 length: 12 residues. CDR3 in DNA: TGTGCCAGCAGTTATCAGGGAGAGACCCAGTACTTC. As protein: CASSYQGETQYF.

V and J are TRBV7-2 and TRBJ1-1, with 7 positions matching TRBD1. The CDR3 spans 15 residues. The germline CDR1 and CDR2 sequences are SGHTA and FQGNSA. The ends lost 2 bases at V and 1 base at J; junction bases unmatched: 4. The CDR3 loop reads CASSLLGGRNTEAFF. The CDR3 bases are TGTGCCAGCAGCTTACTAGGGGGCAGGAACACTGAAGCTTTCTTT.